This TCR beta chain was observed in a study of control samples from healthy donors and cancer patients. Deletions cut 4 bases from V and 15 bases from J, with 19 bases between. This CDR3 contains 12 residues. CDR1 GTSNPN and CDR2 SVGIG come from the germline V gene (reference sequence). Sequencing was performed with immunoSEQ multiplex PCR; in TCRdb, only in-frame clones are kept and a portion is missing. The sample lists under 150,000 clones; more than 75% were seen once. This chain joins TRBV30 and TRBJ2-1; D uncertain. The source of this sequence is a man aged 40-49 years in good health. The material sequenced was blood. CDR3 protein: CAWKQPGAPPFF. CDR3 DNA sequence: TGTGCCTGGAAACAACCAGGCGCCCCCCCGTTCTTC.